The clone carrying this T cell receptor beta chain was counted a few times. The data belong to a study of PD-L1 blockade in urothelial cancer. The wider study: The patients' atezolizumab therapy, 1,200 mg intravenously every 3 weeks, started at some point between 2014 and 2016. From 0 to 3 prior chemotherapy regimens had been given to the patients. Blood analysis was done at 3 weeks (second dose) and 6 weeks after treatment began.

Produced via immunoSEQ multiplex PCR; TCRdb's table is partial and in-frame only. The profile covers about 80,000 clones, with approximately 90% appearing a single time and approximately 6% taken by the ten largest. Each patient gave between 1 and 8 samples of peripheral blood mononuclear cells, which were collected pretreatment and during treatment. Germline CDR1 is SGHTA and CDR2 is FQGNSA. Trimming cost V 6 bases and J 6 bases; bases outside gene matches: 10. CDR3 length: 15 amino acids. The input for sequencing was PBMCs, taken around atezolizumab (anti-PD-L1) treatment. The TCR originated in a woman aged 65 to 85 with urothelial cancer. The chain recombines TRBV7-2 with TRBJ1-5; 8 nucleotides agree with TRBD1. CDR3 sequence: CASRRTGQVAQPQHF. The CDR3 nucleotides read TGTGCCAGCAGGCGGACAGGGCAAGTCGCTCAGCCCCAGCATTTT.